This TCR beta chain comes out of a study of blood T cell repertoires in COVID-19. Study at large: The origin of the acute and convalescent COVID-19 samples was the United States, Italy and Spain.

All enrollees were roughly 18 to 100 years old and from fewer than 25 US areas. Produced via immunoSEQ multiplex PCR; TCRdb's table is partial and in-frame only. The data hold 300,000 to 400,000 clones, with around 90% observed a single time. The material sequenced was PBMCs or T cells enriched from blood (not recorded which). The TCR originated in a man aged 55 to 69 who had recovered from COVID-19.

The CDR3 DNA sequence: TGTGCCAGCAGTTTTAGGCGGGAGTATAATGAGCAGTTCTTC. This gives the protein CASSFRREYNEQFF. The chain links TRBV27 to TRBJ2-1, with 7 bases identical to TRBD2. The junction had 6 bases not matched to a gene; V was cut back by 3 bases and J by 7 bases. The CDR3 has 14 residues. Germline CDR1 MNHEY, CDR2 SMNVEV (reference sequence).